The 7 T cell receptor beta chains in this list originate from one sample, sequenced in a study of identical twins. TCRdb called the 5' RACE reads again in MiXCR, with one record for every CDR3 protein. The data show under 300,000 distinct CDR3 sequences, about 14% seen once. Sample: memory (CD45RO+) T cells sorted from blood. The receptors shown here come from a woman under 30 in good health.

The sample holds a few counts of this clonotype. This chain links TRBV29-1 with TRBJ2-3; 7 positions match TRBD1. The CDR3 sequence is 15 residues long. In germline, CDR1 is SQVTM, CDR2 ANQGSEA. Losses at the gene ends were 2 bases for V and 2 bases for J; bases not matched to a gene: 7. The CDR3 sequence: CSVESRTGHTDTQYF. The CDR3 nucleotides are TGCAGCGTTGAAAGTCGGACAGGCCACACAGATACGCAGTATTTT.

This clonotype was seen a handful of times. This chain connects TRBV20-1 to TRBJ1-1, with D hard to call. Trimming removed 3 bases at V and 1 base at J, with 9 bases between. Germline-derived CDR1 and CDR2 are DFQATT and SNEGSKA (reference sequence). The CDR3 is 13 amino acids. CDR3 residues: CSARRAANTEAFF. In DNA form, the CDR3 reads TGCAGTGCTAGGAGGGCGGCGAACACTGAAGCTTTCTTT.

This clonotype turned up a few times. V gene TRBV20-1 combines with J gene TRBJ2-7, with a possible D match to TRBD2 (5 bases). Trimming removed 1 base from V and 4 bases from J, with 17 bases in between. This CDR3 contains 15 residues. Germline-derived CDR1 and CDR2 are DFQATT and SNEGSKA (reference sequence). The CDR3 sequence is CSARASSRRGYEQYF. CDR3 DNA: TGCAGTGCTAGAGCTAGCTCGAGAAGAGGATACGAGCAGTACTTC.

This clonotype was recorded at least ten times. This rearrangement joins TRBV7-2 to TRBJ1-2; D is uncertain. Between the trimmed V and J ends, which lost 5 bases and 3 bases, there was a span of 13 bases. CDR1 SGHTA and CDR2 FQGNSA come from the germline V gene. The CDR3 runs to 14 residues. The CDR3 DNA sequence: TGTGCCAGCAGCCAGAGGACCTCTTACTATGGCTACACCTTC. This translates into CASSQRTSYYGYTF.

The V and J genes are TRBV20-1 and TRBJ2-1, with 10 bases fitting TRBD2. Germline-derived CDR1 and CDR2 are DFQATT and SNEGSKA (reference sequence). The ends lost 5 bases at V and 8 bases at J; junction bases unmatched: 9. This CDR3 region has 14 residues. For the CDR3, the DNA is TGCAGTGCTGTCCTAGCGGGAGCTGCTTATGAGCAGTTCTTC. It codes for CSAVLAGAAYEQFF.

This clonotype has only a few counts. CDR3 protein: CASSPRGGVTGELFF. CDR3 nucleotide sequence: TGTGCCAGCAGCCCCCGGGGGGGCGTCACCGGGGAGCTGTTTTTT. This chain connects TRBV7-8 to TRBJ2-2; the match to TRBD2 covers 8 bases. V was pared by 5 bases and J by 4 bases, with 6 bases of the junction left unmatched. The CDR3 runs to 15 residues. In germline, CDR1 is SGHVS, CDR2 FQNEAQ.

This clonotype was seen ten or more times. The J gene is TRBJ2-1, the V gene TRBV29-1, with 10 bases fitting TRBD2. The junction had 3 bases not matched to a gene; V was cut back by 7 bases and J by 9 bases. The germline V gene has CDR1 SQVTM and CDR2 ANQGSEA. The CDR3 is 11 residues long. CDR3: CSGASGGEQFF. The CDR3 nucleotides read TGCAGCGGGGCTAGCGGGGGTGAGCAGTTCTTC.